This T cell receptor beta chain was captured in a study of T cells in Graves' hyperthyroidism and ophthalmopathy. Stable hyperthyroidism: no ophthalmopathy progression over 18 months of follow-up. Study-level points and caveats: In the analysis, a 13 V-J model separated ophthalmopathy from stable hyperthyroidism. Most clonotypes expanded in thyroid above 0.001 were likewise present in blood.

The germline gives CDR1 LNHDA, CDR2 SQIVND (reference sequence). V dropped 3 bases and J dropped 10; count of bases not matched to a gene: 6. The CDR3 covers 13 residues. About this clonotype: The antigen is unknown.

Regions amplified from RNA transcripts were the TCR beta CDR3 regions. A first-round RT-PCR of the TCR CDR3 used the HTBI primer set. TCRdb re-called the multiplex PCR reads with MiXCR, one entry per CDR3 protein. Of a few hundred thousand distinct CDR3 sequences listed, under 60% are singletons. The chain has TRBV19 and TRBJ2-1, with 7 bases identical to TRBD2. The TCR originated in a young woman with Graves' hyperthyroidism. Sequenced input: peripheral blood or thyroid tissue (not recorded which). The CDR3 DNA is TGTGCCAGTAGTATTCTGGCGGGGGAAGAGCAGTTCTTC. Amino acids: CASSILAGEEQFF.